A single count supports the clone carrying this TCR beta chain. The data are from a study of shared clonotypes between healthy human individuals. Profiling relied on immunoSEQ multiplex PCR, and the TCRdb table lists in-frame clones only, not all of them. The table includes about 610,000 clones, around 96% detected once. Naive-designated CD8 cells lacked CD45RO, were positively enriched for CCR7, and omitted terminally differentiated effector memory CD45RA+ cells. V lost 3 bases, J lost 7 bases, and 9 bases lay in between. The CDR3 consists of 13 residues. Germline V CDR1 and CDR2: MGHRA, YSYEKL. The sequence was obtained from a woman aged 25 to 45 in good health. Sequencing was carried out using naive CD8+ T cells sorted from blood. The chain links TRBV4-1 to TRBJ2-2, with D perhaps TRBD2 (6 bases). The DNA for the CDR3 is TGCGCCAGCAGCCACGGCGGGAACGGGGAGCTGTTTTTT. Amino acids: CASSHGGNGELFF.